This passage covers 18 T cell receptor beta chains from one sample sequenced in a study of tissue T cells after allogeneic stem cell transplantation. The time point is: mouse harvest day 7 after allogeneic transplant. Tail vein injection delivered 10^7 T-cell-depleted bone marrow cells and 10^6 splenic CD5+ T cells. Data came from immunoSEQ multiplex PCR; TCRdb stores just in-frame clones and leaves some out. The sample consists of 6,500 to 7,000 clones, 50% of them appearing once. Sequencing input: gut tissue. The receptor source for this set is a female BALB/c mouse given C57BL/6 T cells with graft-versus-host disease after an allogeneic hematopoietic cell transplant.

Turning to this clone: Gene and germline names: mouse. The read terminates 1 residue before the CDR3 end, so the remaining end is supplied by the germline J gene. This rearrangement joins TRBV26 to TRBJ1-1; possible D gene TRBD1, 6 bases. From germline, CDR1 is KGHPV and CDR2 FQNQEV (reference sequence). V dropped 2 bases and J dropped 11 bases, with 12 bases sitting between them. The length of the CDR3 is 12 residues. The CDR3 loop reads CASSLGGAQVFF. Incomplete CDR3 DNA: TGTGCCAGCAGTCTGGGGGGGGCGCAGGTCTTC.

This clone was seen a handful of times. Gene labels here are mouse ones. The read stops 1 residue short of the end of the CDR3; the missing end is completed from the germline J gene. The rearrangement joins TRBV23 to TRBJ1-1; the table's D gene call, TRBD1, was not cross checked with the DNA. CDR1 and CDR2 from the germline V gene are KGHTA and FQNQQP. CDR3 length equals 15 residues. The CDR3 bases that were read are TGCTCCAGCAGTCCCGGACACAAAACAAACACAGAAGTCTTC. This encodes CSSSPGHKTNTEVF. The complete CDR3 protein is CSSSPGHKTNTEVFF.

On this clone itself: Gene names denote mouse genes. The CDR3 bases that were read are TGCTCCAGCAGTAGGACTGGGGTTAACCAAGACACCCAGTAC. As protein: CSSSRTGVNQDTQY. The whole CDR3 sequence reads CSSSRTGVNQDTQYF. The V and J genes are TRBV23 and TRBJ2-5; the table's D call, TRBD2, was not checked against the DNA. The CDR3 end lies 1 residue beyond the end of the read and is filled in from the germline J gene. The V gene's germline CDR1 is KGHTA and CDR2 FQNQQP. This CDR3 has 15 residues.

This clone was detected only once. Each gene name is a mouse one. Read data end 1 residue before the CDR3 end; the end is taken from the germline J gene. The genes are TRBV13-2 and TRBJ1-5, with a weak D call TRBD1 (6 bases). The CDR3 consists of 12 residues. Trimming cost V 3 bases and J 5 bases, with 6 bases left between them. Germline V gives CDR1 NNHNN, CDR2 SYGAGS (reference sequence). This CDR3 is CASGGTDQAPLF. The CDR3 DNA, read in part, is TGTGCCAGCGGTGGGACAGACCAGGCTCCGCTT.

A word on this clone: These gene names are mouse names. The sequenced part of the CDR3 DNA is TGTGCCAGCACGGGGGGGCCAGACACCCAGTAC. Translated: CASTGGPDTQY. The whole CDR3 protein reads CASTGGPDTQYF. The genes are TRBV19 and TRBJ2-5, with 8 bases aligning to TRBD2. The sequenced fragment ends 1 residue before the CDR3 boundary, so the rest is inferred from the germline J gene. Germline CDR1 FNHDT, CDR2 SITEND (reference sequence). The CDR3 consists of 12 residues. Trimming removed 6 bases from V and 5 bases from J; junction bases left unmatched: 2. Full variable domain (missing parts from reference TRBV19 and TRBJ2-5): GGIITQTPKFLIGQEGQKLTLKCQQNFNHDTMYWYRQDSGKGLRLIYYSITENDLQKGDLSEGYDASREKKSSFSLTVTSAQKNEMAVFLCASTGGPDTQYFGPGTRLLVL.

To note about this clone: Genes here carry mouse names. The sequence runs out 1 residue before the end of the CDR3; the remainder is reconstructed from the germline J gene. This chain connects TRBV5 to TRBJ2-4, with 9 bases lining up with TRBD2. CDR1 and CDR2 from the germline V gene are LGHNA and YNLKQL (reference sequence). The CDR3 covers 16 residues. V dropped 3 bases and J dropped 0; count of bases not matched to a gene: 4. CDR3 DNA (partial): TGTGCCAGCAGCCAGACTGGGGGTCCGAGTCAAAACACCTTGTAC. It encodes CASSQTGGPSQNTLY. The full CDR3 is CASSQTGGPSQNTLYF.

This clone is judged medium-sized. Mouse gene names and germline throughout. The read ends 1 residue before the CDR3 terminus; that terminus is restored from the germline J gene. The rearrangement joins TRBV1 to TRBJ1-1, with D perhaps matching TRBD1 (6 bases). The CDR3 extends over 15 amino acids. The V gene's germline CDR1 is NSQYPW and CDR2 LRSPGD (reference sequence). V lost 1 base and J lost 1, with 10 bases in between. CDR3 residues: CTCSAGSRGNTEVFF. The CDR3 DNA, read in part, is TGCACCTGCAGTGCAGGCTCCAGGGGGAACACAGAAGTCTTC.

In its sample, this clone was seen once. The genes and germline here are from mouse. The read ends 1 residue shy of where the CDR3 ends; the end is completed using the germline J gene. The chain employs TRBV26 and TRBJ2-5; 7 nucleotides agree with TRBD1. Germline trimming cut 6 bases from V and 1 base from J; bases unmatched to any gene: 1. Germline V gene lookup returns CDR1 KGHPV and CDR2 FQNQEV (reference sequence). The CDR3 sequence is 13 residues long. The CDR3 sequence: CASRGTDQDTQYF. The DNA read from the CDR3 is TGTGCCAGCAGGGGGACAGACCAAGACACCCAGTAC.

Only a few counts were recorded for this clone. Genes here carry mouse names. The DNA ends 1 residue before the CDR3 does, and the rest of the CDR3 is filled in from the germline J gene. This sequence joins TRBV12-2 and TRBJ1-3; 7 nucleotides match TRBD1. Germline CDR1 reads SGHLS; CDR2 reads HYDKME. The CDR3 sequence is 15 residues long. The J segment lost 0 bases and the V segment lost 4 bases, leaving 5 bases of the junction unmatched. Incomplete CDR3 DNA: TGTGCCAGCTCCCGGGACAGTAGTTCTGGAAATACGCTCTAT. Its translation is CASSRDSSSGNTLY. The full CDR3 protein reads CASSRDSSSGNTLYF.

This clone occurred a few times. Gene names are the mouse ones. The read is 1 residue too short to cover the CDR3 end, so that end is filled in from the germline J gene. The chain is built from TRBV26 and TRBJ1-4, with D uncertain. The CDR3 has 15 residues. Germline V gene sequence: CDR1 KGHPV, CDR2 FQNQEV (reference sequence). V dropped 2 bases and J dropped 6 bases, with 13 bases sitting between them. The CDR3 DNA, read in part, is TGTGCCAGCAGTCTGGTGGGATCCCTCCACGAAAGATTATTT. Its translation is CASSLVGSLHERLF. The CDR3 reads in full as CASSLVGSLHERLFF.

Points on this clone: The gene names here belong to mouse. The read comes to an end 1 residue before the CDR3 does, leaving the germline J gene to fill in the end. This rearrangement joins TRBV15 to TRBJ2-7, with TRBD2 matching over 10 bases. V trimming: 6 bases; J trimming: 4 bases; junction bases outside the gene matches: 6. Germline assignment: CDR1 SGHND and CDR2 FRSKSL. The CDR3 totals 14 residues. The part of the CDR3 DNA that was read is TGTGCCAGCAGCTCCCGGGACTGGGGATATGAACAGTAC. Its protein is CASSSRDWGYEQY. The whole CDR3 region reads CASSSRDWGYEQYF.

This clone appeared a few times. Genes here carry mouse names. Sequencing ends 1 residue short of the CDR3 end; the germline J gene provides the rest. This chain joins TRBV31 and TRBJ1-5; a weak D match, TRBD1 (6 bases). Germline V gene lookup returns CDR1 GKSSPN and CDR2 SITVG. Deletions cut 0 bases from V and 6 bases from J, with 9 bases between. There are 13 residues in the CDR3. The CDR3 loop reads CAWSLGGGQAPLF. The sequenced CDR3 bases are TGTGCCTGGAGTCTAGGGGGGGGCCAGGCTCCGCTT.

Worth noting for this clone: Mouse germline and gene names are used. The read gets to within 1 residue of the CDR3 end, and the germline J gene fills in the rest. The chain couples TRBV12-1 to TRBJ1-2; possibly TRBD1 for D (6 bases). The length of the CDR3 is 13 residues. CDR1 is SGHSN and CDR2 is HYEKVE in the germline V gene. Between the trimmed V and J ends, which lost 2 bases and 1 base, there was a span of 7 bases. Incomplete CDR3 DNA: TGTGCCAGCTCTCCGGGACAAAACTCCGACTACACC. Its protein is CASSPGQNSDYT. The full CDR3 protein reads CASSPGQNSDYTF.

This clone was counted a few times. Gene names and germline match the mouse. Read coverage stops 1 residue before the CDR3 terminus; the germline J gene supplies the remainder. The chain uses TRBV26 and TRBJ2-3, with a weak D call TRBD2 (6 bases). The V end lost 4 bases, the J end lost 0 bases, and 8 bases lay between the germline ends. The CDR3 runs 14 residues. CDR1 is KGHPV, CDR2 FQNQEV, per germline (reference sequence). This CDR3 is CASSHGGSAETLYF. The sequenced part of the CDR3 DNA is TGTGCCAGCAGTCACGGGGGGAGTGCAGAAACGCTGTAT.

Notes on this clone: Gene and germline names: mouse. The read ends 1 residue shy of where the CDR3 ends; the end is completed using the germline J gene. The rearrangement joins TRBV26 to TRBJ2-1; a weak D match, TRBD1 (6 bases). V lost 4 bases, J lost 0 bases, and 7 bases lay in between. CDR3 length: 14 amino acids. Looked up from germline, CDR1 is KGHPV and CDR2 is FQNQEV (reference sequence). CDR3 DNA, as far as it was read: TGTGCCAGCAGTCAGGGGGTTAACTATGCTGAGCAGTTC. Encoded protein: CASSQGVNYAEQF. In full, the CDR3 reads CASSQGVNYAEQFF.

Points on this clone: The genes are named according to mouse. The CDR3 end falls 1 residue outside the read, so it is completed with the germline J gene. The J gene is TRBJ1-1, the V gene TRBV20; D not certain. V lost 0 bases, J lost 1 base, and 3 bases lay in between. In germline, CDR1 is GFQATS, CDR2 STVNSAI. The CDR3 extends over 12 amino acids. The sequenced part of the CDR3 DNA is TGTGGTGCTAGGGAAGGGAACACAGAAGTCTTC. Translation gives CGAREGNTEVF. The full CDR3 protein reads CGAREGNTEVFF.

By its share, this clone is medium-sized (0.01 to 0.1%). Gene names and germline match the mouse. The missing CDR3 end, 1 residue past where the read stops, is filled in from the germline J gene. The chain is built from TRBV22 and TRBJ1-5. TRBV22 is flagged as a pseudogene. This CDR3 region has 15 residues. The CDR3 bases that were read are TGTGCCAGCAGTTGTAGGGAGGCTCGGCTCCAGGCTCCGCTT. Amino acids: CASSCREARLQAPL. The CDR3 as a whole reads CASSCREARLQAPLF.

Points on this clone: Gene names follow the mouse nomenclature. The read gets to within 1 residue of the CDR3 end, and the germline J gene fills in the rest. The V call is TRBV31, the J call TRBJ2-1; 11 bases are shared with TRBD2. V lost 0 bases, J lost 4 bases, and 2 bases stayed unmatched. This CDR3 is built from 15 residues. Germline CDR1 is GKSSPN and CDR2 is SITVG. CDR3 DNA, as far as it was read: TGTGCCTGGAGTCTGAGGGACTGGGGGTATGCTGAGCAGTTC. Translation: CAWSLRDWGYAEQF. The entire CDR3 reads CAWSLRDWGYAEQFF.